This T cell receptor beta chain was identified during a study of CD8 T cells in Susac syndrome. Study at large: When blood was drawn, the patients with Susac syndrome were therapy-naive, on corticosteroids, or on intravenous immunoglobulin alone. General study points: The study admitted that it had a relatively small number of individuals in its TCR sequencing and HLA analysis.

Per germline, CDR1 SGHRS and CDR2 YFSETQ. The CDR3 is 17 residues long. The ends were cut back, 0 bases at V and 5 bases at J, with 15 bases in the middle. RNA amounts of roughly 0.45 to 1 ug underwent reverse transcription with random hexamers. Across 54 Vbeta and 13 Jbeta, immunoSEQ multiplex PCR amplified TCR beta CDR3. TCRdb reprocessed the immunoSEQ multiplex PCR reads via MiXCR and lists one record per CDR3 protein. Of approximately 210,000 distinct CDR3 sequences listed, over 90% are singletons. With respect to this clonotype: Antigen: not known.

Negative isolation yielded CD4+ and CD8+ T cells, and FACS enriched TEMRA cells. The chain links TRBV5-1 to TRBJ1-6; D is perhaps TRBD1 (6 bases). This TCR came from a human donor with Susac syndrome. Sequencing input: CD4+ T cells from PBMCs. CDR3 region: CASSLGPGEFDNSPLHF. The CDR3 nucleotides read TGCGCCAGCAGCTTGGGTCCAGGGGAGTTTGATAATTCACCCCTCCACTTT.